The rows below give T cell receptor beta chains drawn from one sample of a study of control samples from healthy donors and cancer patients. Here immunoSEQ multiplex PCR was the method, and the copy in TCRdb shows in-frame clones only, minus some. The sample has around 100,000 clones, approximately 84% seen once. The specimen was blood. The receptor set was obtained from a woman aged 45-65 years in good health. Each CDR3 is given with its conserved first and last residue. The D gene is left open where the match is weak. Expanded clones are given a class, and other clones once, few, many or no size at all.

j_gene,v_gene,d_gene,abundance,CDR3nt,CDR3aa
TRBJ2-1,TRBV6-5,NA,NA,TGTGCCAGCACGGGGTGGGCCAATGAGCAGTTCTTC,CASTGWANEQFF
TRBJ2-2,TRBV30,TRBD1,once,TGTGCCAGAAGAGTGACAGGGACGGTTGCCGGGGAGCTGTTTTTT,CARRVTGTVAGELFF
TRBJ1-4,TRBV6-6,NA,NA,TGTGCCAGCAGTTACGGGGGAGTCGAAAAACTGTTTTTT,CASSYGGVEKLFF
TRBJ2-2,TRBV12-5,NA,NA,TGTGCTAGTGGTTTCTGGTCAATGGGGGCCGGGGAGCTGTTTTTT,CASGFWSMGAGELFF
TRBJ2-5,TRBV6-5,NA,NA,TGTGCCAGCAGTTCCCCTCTTCGAGGGCGGGGAGAGACCCAGTACTTC,CASSSPLRGRGETQYF
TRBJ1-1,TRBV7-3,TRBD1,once,TGTGCCAGCAGCACAACCGGGACAGCAAGCATGAACACTGAAGCTTTCTTT,CASSTTGTASMNTEAFF
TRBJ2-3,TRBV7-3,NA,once,TGTGCCAGCAGCCGAAAGACGGGTCTCTCGAATACGCAGTATTTT,CASSRKTGLSNTQYF
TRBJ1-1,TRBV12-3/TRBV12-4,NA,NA,TGTGCCAGCAGCCGTGGACTGAACACTGAAGCTTTCTTT,CASSRGLNTEAFF
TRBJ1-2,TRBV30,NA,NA,TGTGCCTGGACAGAAGCCGGGGACTATGGCTACACCTTC,CAWTEAGDYGYTF
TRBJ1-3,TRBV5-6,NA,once,TGTGCCAGCAGTTTACGACGGAGTGGAAACACCATATATTTT,CASSLRRSGNTIYF
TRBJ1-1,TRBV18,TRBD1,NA,TGTGCCAGCTCACCACCAGGGCAGGGGGCGGCCGGCGCTGAAGCTTTCTTT,CASSPPGQGAAGAEAFF
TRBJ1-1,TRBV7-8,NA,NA,TGTGCCAGCAGCTTGGTGCGGGCGAACACTGAAGCTTTCTTT,CASSLVRANTEAFF
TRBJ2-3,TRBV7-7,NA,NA,TGTGCCAGCAGCCCGATCGCCCCCACAGATACGCAGTATTTT,CASSPIAPTDTQYF
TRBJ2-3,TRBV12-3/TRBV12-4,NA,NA,TGTGCCAGCAGTCGAAGCAGGGCTGGCACGCAGTATTTT,CASSRSRAGTQYF
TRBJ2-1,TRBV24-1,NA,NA,TGTGCCACCAGTGATTTCTCGCAGATCAATGAGCAGTTCTTC,CATSDFSQINEQFF
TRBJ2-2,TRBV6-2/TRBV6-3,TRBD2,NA,TGTGCCAGCAGTTACTCGCTACTCGGACTAGCGGGAGTGGAGACCGGGGAGCTGTTTTTT,CASSYSLLGLAGVETGELFF
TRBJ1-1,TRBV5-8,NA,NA,TGTGCCAGCAGCTTCTGGACAGCGCAAGAAGCTTTCTTT,CASSFWTAQEAFF
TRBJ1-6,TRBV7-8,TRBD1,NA,TGTGCCAGCAGCCCACGCCTTGGACAGGGCAGAGATAATTCACCCCTCCACTTT,CASSPRLGQGRDNSPLHF
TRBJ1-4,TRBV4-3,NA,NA,TGCGCCAGCAGCCAGACAGCAACTAATGAAAAACTGTTTTTT,CASSQTATNEKLFF